This T cell receptor (beta chain) was retrieved from a study of shared clonotypes between healthy human individuals. Whole-study findings and limits: Some clonotypes were shared by all four sorted-subset donors, while others were not shared. The non-shared ones had lower generation probabilities than the shared ones. Sharing across a handful of donors was seen in 5% to 5.5% of naive CD4 clonotypes. Specimens sampled were limited to blood, with tissue repertoires likely differing.

On this clone itself: Its antigen is undetermined.

Original processing notes: As immunoSEQ supplied junction-only sequences (without quality scores), filtering differed. Profiled with immunoSEQ multiplex PCR; TCRdb holds only in-frame clones, not every one. The V and J calls and clone size come from that table; D and trimming were worked out from the DNA. The data show some 2,400,000 clones, with approximately 95% seen just once and 0.13% held by the top ten. Germline CDR1 is MNHNS and CDR2 is SASEGT. This CDR3 spans 16 amino acids. J lost 3 bases, V lost 1 base, and 6 bases had no gene match. The chain uses TRBV6-1 and TRBJ2-5, with TRBD2 matching over 9 bases. This receptor was taken from a man between 18 and 29 years old in good health. What was sequenced was naive CD4+ T cells sorted from blood. Subset noted: CD45RA+ positively selected. CDR3 sequence reads: CASSEVVRGGKETQYF. Written as DNA, the CDR3 is TGTGCCAGCAGTGAAGTGGTGCGGGGGGGCAAAGAGACCCAGTACTTC.